Sequencing of this T cell receptor beta chain was carried out in a study of control samples from healthy donors and cancer patients. V was clipped by 5 bases and J by 10 bases; unmatched bases: 5. The CDR3 spans 13 residues. Germline V lookup: CDR1 SEHNR, CDR2 FQNEAQ (reference sequence). Data came from immunoSEQ multiplex PCR; TCRdb stores just in-frame clones and leaves some out. The sample gives tens of thousands of clones, over 85% of which show up once; roughly 0.8% is in the top ten. Remarks on this clone: The sample contains more than one DNA sequence encoding this CDR3.

V usage is TRBV7-9 and J usage is TRBJ1-6, with 7 positions matching TRBD1. This clonotype was sampled from a young man with colorectal cancer. Sequencing was performed on PBMCs. DNA of the CDR3: TGTGCCAGCAGCACAACAGGGGACTCACCCCTCCACTTT. Its protein product is CASSTTGDSPLHF.